This entry lists 10 T cell receptor beta chains sequenced from one sample in a study of blood T cell repertoires in COVID-19. Sequenced by immunoSEQ multiplex PCR; TCRdb stores in-frame clones only, minus some. The data hold about 280,000 clones, with around 86% observed a single time. The sequencing sample was made of peripheral blood. The receptors derive from a young woman who had recovered from COVID-19.

The chain links TRBV12-3 or TRBV12-4 to TRBJ1-6, with D uncertain. The CDR3 length is 13 residues. V lost 6 bases to trimming and J lost 7 bases, with 10 bases between them. The CDR3 sequence: CASSRFNNSPLHF. DNA for the CDR3: TGTGCCAGCAGCAGGTTTAACAATTCACCCCTCCACTTT.

This chain joins TRBV11-2 and TRBJ1-2; no reliable D call. V lost 8 bases and J lost 2, with 12 bases in between. CDR3 length: 13 residues. Germline V lookup: CDR1 SGHAT, CDR2 FQNNGV. Written as DNA, the CDR3 is TGTGCCAGCCGCCTAAGCCGCAACTATGGCTACACCTTC. Residues: CASRLSRNYGYTF.

The J gene is TRBJ1-6, the V gene TRBV4-1; D not resolved. This CDR3 spans 13 amino acids. Germline CDR1 MGHRA, CDR2 YSYEKL. V shed 4 bases and J shed 7 bases, with 8 bases lying between them. CDR3 loop: CASSLQQNSPLHF. The CDR3 DNA reads TGCGCCAGCAGCCTTCAACAAAATTCACCCCTCCACTTT.

The CDR3 protein is CASSRFQGAYEQYF. The CDR3 DNA follows: TGTGCCAGTAGTAGGTTCCAGGGGGCGTACGAGCAGTACTTC. The V and J genes are TRBV19 and TRBJ2-7; 8 bases match TRBD1. The V and J ends lost 4 bases and 4 bases, in that order; junction bases with no gene match: 6. The germline CDR1 and CDR2 sequences are LNHDA and SQIVND (reference sequence). There are 14 residues in the CDR3.

The V gene is TRBV7-9, the J gene TRBJ1-4; TRBD1 might be the D (6 bases). Trimming left V 5 bases short and J 0 bases short, with 13 bases between. This CDR3 comprises 16 residues. Germline lookup yields CDR1 SEHNR and CDR2 FQNEAQ (reference sequence). DNA of the CDR3: TGTGCCAGCAGCGTAGGGGGGCATTCAACTAATGAAAAACTGTTTTTT. It is translated as CASSVGGHSTNEKLFF.

This sequence joins TRBV6-5 and TRBJ1-4; maybe TRBD1 (6 bases). V shed 4 bases and J shed 6 bases, with 18 bases lying between them. Germline CDR1 is MNHEY and CDR2 is SVGAGI. The CDR3 totals 16 residues. This CDR3 is CASSSGVRRGDEKLFF. CDR3 bases: TGTGCCAGCAGTTCCGGGGTTCGCAGGGGTGATGAAAAACTGTTTTTT.

The chain's CDR3 is CSAGTSYEQYF. The CDR3 DNA follows: TGCAGCGCGGGGACATCCTACGAGCAGTACTTC. The V and J genes are TRBV29-1 and TRBJ2-7; possibly TRBD1 for D (6 bases). V lost 7 bases and J lost 1, with 8 bases in between. Germline V lookup: CDR1 SQVTM, CDR2 ANQGSEA. The CDR3 length is 11 residues.

The chain joins TRBV29-1 to TRBJ2-1, with a tentative D call TRBD1 (6 bases). V shed 3 bases and J shed 2 bases, with 11 bases lying between them. The CDR3 contains 14 residues. Germline lookup yields CDR1 SQVTM and CDR2 ANQGSEA. The CDR3 sequence: CSVEGAEAYNEQFF. The CDR3 region has the DNA TGCAGCGTTGAGGGGGCGGAAGCCTACAATGAGCAGTTCTTC.

The V gene is TRBV29-1, the J gene TRBJ2-3, with TRBD1 as a possible D gene (6 bases). CDR1 and CDR2 (germline): SQVTM, ANQGSEA. Trimming stripped 4 bases from V and 1 base from J, with 15 bases between. The CDR3 extends over 15 amino acids. The CDR3 protein is CSVGGGLLGTDTQYF. CDR3 in DNA: TGCAGCGTTGGTGGGGGCCTGCTCGGCACAGATACGCAGTATTTT.

Only one count was recorded for this clone. V and J are TRBV10-3 and TRBJ1-2; D possibly corresponds to TRBD1 (6 bases). Germline CDR1 reads ENHRY; CDR2 reads SYGVKD. This CDR3 comprises 13 residues. Trimming pared 3 bases from V and 6 bases from J, leaving 11 bases between. The CDR3: CAISDRGEDGYTF. For the CDR3, the DNA is TGTGCCATCAGTGACAGGGGAGAAGATGGCTACACCTTC.